This T cell receptor beta chain originates from a study of tumor-infiltrating lymphocytes in glioblastoma multiforme. TCR beta libraries were built from RNA through three nested multiplex PCR rounds using modified ARM-PCR. These TCRB libraries lack any described unique molecular identifiers. Each CDR3 protein is one row after TCRdb ran MiXCR on the multiplex PCR reads. Of some 10,000 distinct CDR3 sequences in the sample, just over 65% were seen once. The germline V gene encodes CDR1 SQVTM and CDR2 ANQGSEA. The CDR3 extends over 12 amino acids. In regard to this clonotype: At one end the junction does not follow the germline gene, possibly because of a read error.

The chain employs TRBV29-1 and TRBJ2-1; no definite D call. Sequenced: brain tumor tissue. This sequence was found in a male donor with glioblastoma. CDR3 loop: CGAAVRYYEQFF. CDR3 bases: TGTGGCGCCGCCGTCCGTTACTATGAGCAGTTCTTC.